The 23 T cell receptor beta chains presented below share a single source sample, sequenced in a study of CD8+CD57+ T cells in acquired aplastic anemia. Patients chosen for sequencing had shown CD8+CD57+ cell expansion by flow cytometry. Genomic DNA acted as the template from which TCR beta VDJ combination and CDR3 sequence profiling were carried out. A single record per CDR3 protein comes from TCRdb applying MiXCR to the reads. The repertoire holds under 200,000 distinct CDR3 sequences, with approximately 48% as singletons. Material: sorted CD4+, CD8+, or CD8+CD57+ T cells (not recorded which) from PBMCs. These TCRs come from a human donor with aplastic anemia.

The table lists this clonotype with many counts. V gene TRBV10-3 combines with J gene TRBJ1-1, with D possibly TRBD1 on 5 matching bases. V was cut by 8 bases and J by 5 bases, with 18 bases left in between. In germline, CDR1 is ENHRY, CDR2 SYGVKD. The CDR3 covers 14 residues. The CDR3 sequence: CAILPSGPGTEAFF. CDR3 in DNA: TGTGCCATCCTCCCCTCGGGACCGGGGACTGAAGCTTTCTTT.

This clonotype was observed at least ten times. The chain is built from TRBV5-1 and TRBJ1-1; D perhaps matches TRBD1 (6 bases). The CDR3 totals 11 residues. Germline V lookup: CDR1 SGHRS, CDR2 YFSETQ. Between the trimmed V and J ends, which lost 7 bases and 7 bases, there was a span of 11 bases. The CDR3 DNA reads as TGCGCCAGCCGCGGGGGCGTTGAAGCTTTCTTT. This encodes CASRGGVEAFF.

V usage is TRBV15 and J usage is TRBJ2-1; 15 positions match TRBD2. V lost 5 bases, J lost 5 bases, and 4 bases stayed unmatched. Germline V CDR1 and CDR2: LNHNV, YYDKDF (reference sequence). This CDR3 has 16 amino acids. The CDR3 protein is CATSGRTSGGDNEQFF. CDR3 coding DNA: TGTGCCACCAGCGGCCGGACTAGCGGGGGGGACAATGAGCAGTTCTTC.

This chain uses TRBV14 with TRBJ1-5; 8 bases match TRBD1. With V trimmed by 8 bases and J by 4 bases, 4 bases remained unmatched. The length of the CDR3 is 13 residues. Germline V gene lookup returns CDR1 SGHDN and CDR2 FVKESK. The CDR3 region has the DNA TGTGCCAGCCGGGACAGGACAAATCAGCCCCAGCATTTT. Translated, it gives CASRDRTNQPQHF.

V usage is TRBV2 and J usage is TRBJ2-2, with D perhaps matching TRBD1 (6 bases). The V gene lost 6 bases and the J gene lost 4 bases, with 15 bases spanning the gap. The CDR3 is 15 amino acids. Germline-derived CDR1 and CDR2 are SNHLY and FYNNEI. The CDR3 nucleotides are TGTGCCAGCAGGGACCGGACAGTACTCACCGGGGAGCTGTTTTTT. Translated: CASRDRTVLTGELFF.

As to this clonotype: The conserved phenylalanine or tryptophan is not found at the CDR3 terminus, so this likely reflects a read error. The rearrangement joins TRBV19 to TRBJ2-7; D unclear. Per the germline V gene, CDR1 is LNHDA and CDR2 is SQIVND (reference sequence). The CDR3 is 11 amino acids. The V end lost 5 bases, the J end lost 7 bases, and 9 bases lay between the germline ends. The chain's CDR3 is CASSVGREQYL. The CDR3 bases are TGTGCCAGTAGTGTTGGTAGGGAGCAGTACCTC.

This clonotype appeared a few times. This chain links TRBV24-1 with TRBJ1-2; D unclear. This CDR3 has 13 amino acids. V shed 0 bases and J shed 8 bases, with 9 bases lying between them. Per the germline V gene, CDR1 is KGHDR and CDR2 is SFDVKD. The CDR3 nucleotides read TGTGCCACCAGTGATTTGTCAGGCTCCGGCTACACCTTC. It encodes CATSDLSGSGYTF.

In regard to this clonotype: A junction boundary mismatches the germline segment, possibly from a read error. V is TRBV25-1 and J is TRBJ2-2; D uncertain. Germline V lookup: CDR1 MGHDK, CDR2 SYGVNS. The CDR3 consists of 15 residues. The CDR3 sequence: CAGSGEVWATGELFF. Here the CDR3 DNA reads TGTGCCGGCAGTGGAGAAGTCTGGGCTACCGGGGAGCTGTTTTTT. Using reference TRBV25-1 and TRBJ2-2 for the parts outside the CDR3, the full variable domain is EADIYQTPRYLVIGTGKKITLECSQTMGHDKMYWYQQDPGMELHLIHYSYGVNSTEKGDLSSESTVSRIRTEHFPLTLESARPSHTSQYLCAGSGEVWATGELFFGEGSRLTVL.

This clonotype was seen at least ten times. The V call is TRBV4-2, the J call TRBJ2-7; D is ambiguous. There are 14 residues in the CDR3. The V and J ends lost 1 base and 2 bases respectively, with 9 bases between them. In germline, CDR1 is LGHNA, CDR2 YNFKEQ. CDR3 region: CASSQGQGTYEQYF. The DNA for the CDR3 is TGTGCCAGCAGCCAAGGACAAGGGACCTACGAGCAGTACTTC.

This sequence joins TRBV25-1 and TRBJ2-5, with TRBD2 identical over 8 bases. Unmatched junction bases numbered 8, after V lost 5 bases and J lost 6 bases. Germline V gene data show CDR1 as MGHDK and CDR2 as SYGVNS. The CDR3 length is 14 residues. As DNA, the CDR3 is TGTGCCAGCAGTCTAAACGGGGGGGCGAAGACCCAGTACTTC. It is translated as CASSLNGGAKTQYF.

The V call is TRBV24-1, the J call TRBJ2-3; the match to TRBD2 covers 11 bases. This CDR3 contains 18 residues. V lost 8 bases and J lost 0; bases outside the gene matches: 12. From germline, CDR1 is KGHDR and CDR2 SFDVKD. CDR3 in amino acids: CATNPGTSGNTSTDTQYF. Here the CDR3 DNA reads TGTGCCACCAATCCCGGGACTAGCGGAAACACTAGCACAGATACGCAGTATTTT.

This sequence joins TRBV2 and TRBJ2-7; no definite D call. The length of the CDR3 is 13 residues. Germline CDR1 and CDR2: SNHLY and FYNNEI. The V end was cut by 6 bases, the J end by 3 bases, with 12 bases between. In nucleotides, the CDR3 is TGTGCCAGCAGGGACCCGGATTTCTACGAGCAGTACTTC. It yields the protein CASRDPDFYEQYF.

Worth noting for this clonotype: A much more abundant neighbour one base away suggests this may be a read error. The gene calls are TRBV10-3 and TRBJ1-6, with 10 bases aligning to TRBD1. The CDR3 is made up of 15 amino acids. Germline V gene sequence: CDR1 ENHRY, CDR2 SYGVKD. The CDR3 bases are TGTGCCAGCAGTTACGGAGGGACAGGGGCTCCACCCCTCCACTTT. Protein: CASSYGGTGAPPLHF.

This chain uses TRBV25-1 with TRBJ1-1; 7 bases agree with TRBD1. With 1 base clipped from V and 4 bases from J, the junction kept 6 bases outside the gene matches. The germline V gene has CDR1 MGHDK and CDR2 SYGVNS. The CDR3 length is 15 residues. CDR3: CASSELQGMGTEAFF. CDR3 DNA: TGTGCCAGCAGTGAATTACAGGGGATGGGCACTGAAGCTTTCTTT. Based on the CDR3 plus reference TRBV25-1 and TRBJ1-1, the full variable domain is EADIYQTPRYLVIGTGKKITLECSQTMGHDKMYWYQQDPGMELHLIHYSYGVNSTEKGDLSSESTVSRIRTEHFPLTLESARPSHTSQYLCASSELQGMGTEAFFGQGTRLTVV.

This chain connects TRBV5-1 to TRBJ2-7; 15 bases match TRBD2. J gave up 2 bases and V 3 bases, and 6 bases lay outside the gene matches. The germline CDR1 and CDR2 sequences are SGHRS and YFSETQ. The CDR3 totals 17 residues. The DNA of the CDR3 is TGCGCCAGCAGCTCCGGACTAGCGGGAGGGGGGACCTACGAGCAGTACTTC. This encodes CASSSGLAGGGTYEQYF. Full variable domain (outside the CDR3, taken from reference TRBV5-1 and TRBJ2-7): KAGVTQTPRYLIKTRGQQVTLSCSPISGHRSVSWYQQTPGQGLQFLFEYFSETQRNKGNFPGRFSGRQFSNSRSEMNVSTLELGDSALYLCASSSGLAGGGTYEQYFGPGTRLTVT.

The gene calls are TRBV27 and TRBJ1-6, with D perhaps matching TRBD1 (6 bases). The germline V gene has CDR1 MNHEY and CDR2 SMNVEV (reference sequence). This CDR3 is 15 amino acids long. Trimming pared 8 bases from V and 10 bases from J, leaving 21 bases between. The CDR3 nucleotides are TGTGCCAGCCGTCTTGGGGGGCGGGTGGACTCACCCCTCCACTTT. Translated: CASRLGGRVDSPLHF.

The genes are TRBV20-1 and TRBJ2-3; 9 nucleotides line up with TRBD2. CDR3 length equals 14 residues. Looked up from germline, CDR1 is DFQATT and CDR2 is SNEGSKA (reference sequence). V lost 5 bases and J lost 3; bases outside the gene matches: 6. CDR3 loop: CSAPISGRTDTQYF. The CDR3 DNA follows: TGCAGTGCTCCTATCAGCGGGAGGACAGATACGCAGTATTTT.

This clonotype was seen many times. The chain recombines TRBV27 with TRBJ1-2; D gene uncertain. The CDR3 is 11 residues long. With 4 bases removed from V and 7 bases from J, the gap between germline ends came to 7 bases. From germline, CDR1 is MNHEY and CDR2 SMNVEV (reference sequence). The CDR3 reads CASSYRGGYTF. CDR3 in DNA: TGTGCCAGCAGTTACCGCGGTGGCTACACCTTC.

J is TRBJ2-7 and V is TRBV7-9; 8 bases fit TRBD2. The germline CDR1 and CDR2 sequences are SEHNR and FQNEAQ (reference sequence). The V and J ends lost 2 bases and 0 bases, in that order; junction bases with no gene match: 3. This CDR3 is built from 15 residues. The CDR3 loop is CASSLSGGASYEQYF. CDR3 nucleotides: TGTGCCAGCAGCTTATCGGGGGGGGCCTCCTACGAGCAGTACTTC. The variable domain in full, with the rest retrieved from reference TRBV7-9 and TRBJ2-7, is DTGVSQNPRHKITKRGQNVTFRCDPISEHNRLYWYRQTLGQGPEFLTYFQNEAQLEKSRLLSDRFSAERPKGSFSTLEIQRTEQGDSAMYLCASSLSGGASYEQYFGPGTRLTVT.

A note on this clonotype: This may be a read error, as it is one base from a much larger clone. The chain's CDR3 is CASGVEQGGGQPQHF. DNA for the CDR3: TGTGCCAGCGGTGTGGAACAGGGGGGCGGTCAGCCCCAGCATTTT. V is TRBV6-1 and J is TRBJ1-5; 8 bases are a match to TRBD1. V lost 8 bases, J lost 6 bases, and 12 bases stayed unmatched. This CDR3 is 15 amino acids long. CDR1 is MNHNS and CDR2 is SASEGT in the germline V gene.

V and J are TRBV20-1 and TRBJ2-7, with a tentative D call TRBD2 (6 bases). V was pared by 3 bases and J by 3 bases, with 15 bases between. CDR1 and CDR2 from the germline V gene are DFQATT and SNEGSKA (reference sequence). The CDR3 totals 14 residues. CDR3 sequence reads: CSARSSGGSYEQYF. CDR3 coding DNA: TGCAGTGCTAGGTCCTCAGGAGGGAGCTACGAGCAGTACTTC.

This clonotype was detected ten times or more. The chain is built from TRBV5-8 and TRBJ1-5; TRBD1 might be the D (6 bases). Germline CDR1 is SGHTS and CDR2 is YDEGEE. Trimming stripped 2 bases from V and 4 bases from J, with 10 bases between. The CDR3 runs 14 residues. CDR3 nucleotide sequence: TGTGCCAGCAGCTTCTGGGGGGCGAATCAGCCCCAGCATTTT. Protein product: CASSFWGANQPQHF.

Here the CDR3 reads CSADPTGQVKYEQYF. The CDR3 DNA is TGCAGCGCTGATCCCACGGGACAGGTGAAATACGAGCAGTACTTC. The rearrangement joins TRBV20-1 to TRBJ2-7; 8 bases line up with TRBD1. The CDR3 loop spans 15 amino acids. CDR1 and CDR2 from the germline V gene are DFQATT and SNEGSKA (reference sequence).